Listed here are 30 T cell receptor beta chains from one sample, sequenced in a study of molecular identifiers for immune sequencing clone quantification (dated by TCRdb to between 2018 and 2020). The method was PCR. Sequencing was performed on an Illumina HiSeq 4000. The public sequencing data were trimmed at Q25 with fastp and processed into clonotypes with MiXCR by TCRdb, which kept only in-frame beta chains. Rows are combined by CDR3 protein, so each entry shows the most common genes and DNA. The sample table records 40,000 or so distinct CDR3 sequences; 15% to 20% of these occur just once. Approximately 1.1% of the sample belongs to the ten largest clones. Sample: naive CD8+ T cells from blood, with Jurkat cell RNA spiked in. According to the study, the label for this sample's cell subset or site signals: FACS-sorted CD8+CD4-CCR7+CD45RA+ naive T cells. Source of these receptors: a human donor in good health. Some libraries in this study had Jurkat cell RNA spiked in.

This clonotype was recorded at least ten times. The chain couples TRBV20-1 to TRBJ2-3; the D gene could be TRBD1 or TRBD2 (5 bases each). The CDR3 is 14 amino acids. V was cut by 4 bases and J by 1 base, with 12 bases left in between. CDR1 is DFQATT, CDR2 SNEGSKA, per germline (reference sequence). The CDR3 here is CSAKPGPGTDTQYF. The CDR3 DNA is TGCAGTGCTAAACCGGGACCCGGCACAGATACGCAGTATTTT.

DNA of the CDR3: TGTGCCACCAGCAGAGACAGGGGCCTTCACAATGAGCAGTTCTTC. Protein sequence: CATSRDRGLHNEQFF. J is TRBJ2-1 and V is TRBV15, with D possibly TRBD1 on 6 matching bases. CDR3 length equals 15 residues. CDR1 is LNHNV, CDR2 YYDKDF, per germline (reference sequence). V shed 0 bases and J shed 5 bases, with 11 bases lying between them.

This clonotype occurred many times. The rearrangement uses TRBV6-2 or TRBV6-3 and TRBJ2-3; TRBD1 matches at 7 bases. This CDR3 has 14 amino acids. V was clipped by 5 bases and J by 8 bases; unmatched bases: 10. The germline V gene encodes CDR1 MNHEY and CDR2 SVGEGT. DNA of the CDR3: TGTGCCAGCAGTCCAACAGGGGCACAGACTACGCAGTATTTT. This encodes CASSPTGAQTTQYF.

The CDR3 reads CSVERQGHAETQYF. DNA of the CDR3: TGCAGCGTTGAAAGACAGGGGCATGCGGAGACCCAGTACTTC. The chain carries TRBV29-1 and TRBJ2-5, with 8 bases identical to TRBD1. Trimming took 2 bases from V and 5 from J; bases not matched to a gene: 7. Germline CDR1 is SQVTM and CDR2 is ANQGSEA. This CDR3 contains 14 residues. The whole variable domain, filled in from reference TRBV29-1 and TRBJ2-5, reads SAVISQKPSRDICQRGTSLTIQCQVDSQVTMMFWYRQQPGQSLTLIATANQGSEATYESGFVIDKFPISRPNLTFSTLTVSNMSPEDSSIYLCSVERQGHAETQYFGPGTRLLVL.

This clonotype came up many times. CDR3 bases: TGTGCCAGCCTGGACCTTATTGGCAATCAGCCCCAGCATTTT. This gives the protein CASLDLIGNQPQHF. The chain is built from TRBV6-1 and TRBJ1-5, with D unclear. The CDR3 spans 14 residues. V dropped 8 bases and J dropped 2 bases, with 13 bases sitting between them. CDR1 is MNHNS and CDR2 is SASEGT in the germline V gene.

The V and J genes are TRBV30 and TRBJ2-1; D is unresolved. Germline V gives CDR1 GTSNPN, CDR2 SVGIG (reference sequence). Between the trimmed V and J ends, which lost 0 bases and 8 bases, there was a span of 5 bases. The CDR3 has 11 amino acids. The CDR3 here is CAWSVRYEQFF. The DNA for the CDR3 is TGTGCCTGGAGTGTACGCTATGAGCAGTTCTTC.

This clonotype came up many times. The chain employs TRBV28 and TRBJ2-5, with 8 bases identical to TRBD2. V dropped 6 bases and J dropped 4; count of bases not matched to a gene: 10. This CDR3 spans 15 amino acids. In germline, CDR1 is MDHEN, CDR2 SYDVKM. CDR3 coding DNA: TGTGCCAGCAGCCCGGGACTAGTGGCGGGAGAGACCCAGTACTTC. It specifies CASSPGLVAGETQYF.

This clonotype showed up many times. The chain recombines TRBV12-3 or TRBV12-4 with TRBJ2-3, with D maybe TRBD2 (5 bases). Trimming removed 4 bases at V and 2 bases at J, with 10 bases between. The CDR3 is 14 amino acids. CDR3 in DNA: TGTGCCAGCAGTTCTATTGGACTCACAGATACGCAGTATTTT. It codes for CASSSIGLTDTQYF.

This clonotype was recorded many times. J is TRBJ2-3 and V is TRBV28, with D maybe TRBD1 (6 bases). CDR3 size: 15 residues. The germline V gene encodes CDR1 MDHEN and CDR2 SYDVKM. V lost 0 bases to trimming and J lost 4 bases, with 11 bases between them. Here the CDR3 DNA reads TGTGCCAGCAGTTTATGGAAAACAGGGTCAGATACGCAGTATTTT. Translating gives CASSLWKTGSDTQYF.

With regard to this clonotype: One end of the junction is discordant with germline, which a read error may explain. This chain connects TRBV19 to TRBJ2-3; D uncertain. CDR1 and CDR2 (germline): LNHDA, SQIVND (reference sequence). The CDR3 has 15 residues. The CDR3 nucleotides read TGTGCCGGTAGTATTTTGGGGTTTAGCACAGATGCGCAGTATTTT. Amino acid sequence: CAGSILGFSTDAQYF.

This clonotype was recorded at least ten times. The chain carries TRBV7-9 and TRBJ2-1; D is undetermined. The CDR3 is made up of 14 amino acids. V lost 4 bases to trimming and J lost 12 bases, with 19 bases between them. Germline lookup yields CDR1 SEHNR and CDR2 FQNEAQ (reference sequence). CDR3 coding DNA: TGTGCCAGCAGCTCCGATGTGGGCCTCGTTGGGCAGTTCTTC. This codes for CASSSDVGLVGQFF.

There are many counts of this clonotype. The gene calls are TRBV18 and TRBJ1-1; 8 nucleotides match TRBD1. The length of the CDR3 is 15 residues. From germline, CDR1 is KGHSH and CDR2 LQKENI. The V and J ends lost 3 bases and 1 base, in that order; junction bases with no gene match: 4. In DNA form, the CDR3 reads TGTGCCAGCTCACCTCCTGACAGGGGGAACACTGAAGCTTTCTTT. It specifies CASSPPDRGNTEAFF.

This clonotype showed up many times. The chain joins TRBV2 to TRBJ2-3; 7 nucleotides agree with TRBD2. Germline CDR1 and CDR2: SNHLY and FYNNEI. Losses at the gene ends were 7 bases for V and 0 bases for J; bases not matched to a gene: 7. This CDR3 spans 15 amino acids. The CDR3 loop is CASIRLAASTDTQYF. DNA for the CDR3: TGTGCCAGCATAAGGCTAGCGGCTAGCACAGATACGCAGTATTTT.

This clonotype was seen many times. The chain has TRBV2 and TRBJ1-1; 7 positions match TRBD1. Germline V CDR1 and CDR2: SNHLY, FYNNEI. J gave up 3 bases and V 6 bases, and 7 bases lay outside the gene matches. The CDR3 runs to 14 residues. The CDR3 sequence: CASRGQAADTEAFF. In nucleotides, the CDR3 is TGTGCCAGCAGAGGACAGGCGGCGGACACTGAAGCTTTCTTT.

The chain employs TRBV28 and TRBJ1-5; D is undetermined. The length of the CDR3 is 14 residues. V dropped 6 bases and J dropped 3 bases, with 12 bases sitting between them. In germline, CDR1 is MDHEN, CDR2 SYDVKM. The CDR3 DNA is TGTGCCAGCAGCCGGGCCCTTGCCAATCAGCCCCAGCATTTT. Residues: CASSRALANQPQHF.

This clonotype is medium-sized. The chain employs TRBV4-3 and TRBJ2-3; no firm D call. The length of the CDR3 is 18 residues. V was pared by 0 bases and J by 0 bases, with 16 bases between. CDR1 is LGHNA, CDR2 YSLEER, per germline. CDR3 region: CASSQDPWEYTSTDTQYF. The CDR3 DNA reads as TGCGCCAGCAGCCAAGATCCCTGGGAATACACTAGCACAGATACGCAGTATTTT.

Notes on this clonotype: A clone one base away is much larger, so this may be a read error. This chain connects TRBV7-9 to TRBJ2-1, with 7 bases aligning to TRBD1. The CDR3 loop spans 13 amino acids. CDR1 and CDR2 (germline): SEHNR, FQNEAQ (reference sequence). The CDR3 sequence is CASSPGTDNEQLF. In DNA form, the CDR3 reads TGTGCCAGCAGCCCTGGGACAGACAATGAGCAGCTCTTC.

This clonotype qualifies as medium-sized. CDR3 DNA sequence: TGCGCCAGCAGCCAAGATCCGGGGACTGGGGCCAACGTCCTGACTTTC. It codes for CASSQDPGTGANVLTF. The chain links TRBV4-3 to TRBJ2-6; D possibly corresponds to TRBD2 (5 bases). The CDR3 consists of 16 residues. CDR1 is LGHNA and CDR2 is YSLEER in the germline V gene. The V and J ends lost 0 bases and 2 bases respectively, with 8 bases between them.

The sample holds many counts of this clonotype. This chain links TRBV12-3 or TRBV12-4 with TRBJ2-3, with 9 bases identical to TRBD1. Losses at the gene ends were 7 bases for V and 3 bases for J; bases not matched to a gene: 8. The CDR3 runs 15 residues. CDR3 loop: CASTQDRGVTDTQYF. The DNA of the CDR3 is TGTGCCAGCACTCAGGACAGGGGAGTTACAGATACGCAGTATTTT.

The J gene is TRBJ2-1, the V gene TRBV3-1; 11 positions agree with TRBD2. Germline assignment: CDR1 LGHDT and CDR2 YNNKEL (reference sequence). The CDR3 is made up of 18 amino acids. Trimming removed 0 bases from V and 7 bases from J; junction bases left unmatched: 11. This chain's CDR3 is CASSQDRFSGRAGNEQFF. In nucleotides, the CDR3 is TGTGCCAGCAGCCAAGATCGGTTTAGCGGGAGGGCCGGAAATGAGCAGTTCTTC.

In this sample, this clonotype turned up many times. The chain couples TRBV7-9 to TRBJ2-1, with 9 nucleotides matching TRBD1. Germline CDR1 SEHNR, CDR2 FQNEAQ (reference sequence). The CDR3 consists of 14 residues. J was trimmed by 8 bases and V by 6 bases; bases with no gene match: 8. The CDR3 DNA follows: TGTGCCAGCAGTCCCGGGACAGGGCTCGATGAGCAGTTCTTC. Protein product: CASSPGTGLDEQFF.

The CDR3 region has the DNA TGTGCCAGCAGCTTAGTTAGGGTCGGAAGCACAGATACGCAGTATTTT. Protein sequence: CASSLVRVGSTDTQYF. This chain connects TRBV7-9 to TRBJ2-3; D is unclear. The CDR3 has 16 amino acids. Germline assignment: CDR1 SEHNR and CDR2 FQNEAQ (reference sequence). Trimming cost V 1 base and J 0 bases, with 11 bases left between them. The variable domain in full, completed from reference TRBV7-9 and TRBJ2-3, reads DTGVSQNPRHKITKRGQNVTFRCDPISEHNRLYWYRQTLGQGPEFLTYFQNEAQLEKSRLLSDRFSAERPKGSFSTLEIQRTEQGDSAMYLCASSLVRVGSTDTQYFGPGTRLTVL.

This clonotype was seen repeatedly, ten times or more. V gene TRBV27 combines with J gene TRBJ2-3; D perhaps matches TRBD2 (6 bases). Trimming took 3 bases from V and 4 from J, leaving 17 bases between them. CDR3 length: 16 amino acids. Germline V gene lookup returns CDR1 MNHEY and CDR2 SMNVEV (reference sequence). The CDR3 here is CASSLVGGRSADTQYF. DNA of the CDR3: TGTGCCAGCAGTTTGGTCGGAGGGCGAAGCGCAGATACGCAGTATTTT.

This clonotype was counted many times. The chain has TRBV7-6 and TRBJ2-3; D unclear. Germline CDR1 SGHVS, CDR2 FNYEAQ. The CDR3 has 13 residues. Trimming cost V 1 base and J 4 bases, with 6 bases left between them. CDR3 region: CASSLETADTQYF. The CDR3, as DNA: TGTGCCAGCAGCTTAGAGACCGCAGATACGCAGTATTTT.

The chain combines TRBV29-1 with TRBJ2-3; the D call may be TRBD1 or TRBD2 (5 bases each). The CDR3 totals 13 residues. Germline values: CDR1 SQVTM, CDR2 ANQGSEA. Trimming left V 7 bases short and J 2 bases short, with 13 bases between. The CDR3 loop reads CSARDGHTDTQYF. The CDR3 DNA sequence: TGCAGCGCACGGGACGGCCACACAGATACGCAGTATTTT.

The table lists this clonotype with many counts. The V call is TRBV5-1, the J call TRBJ2-7, with 8 bases identical to TRBD2. Germline trimming cut 4 bases from V and 6 bases from J; bases unmatched to any gene: 9. Germline CDR1 reads SGHRS; CDR2 reads YFSETQ. The CDR3 loop spans 14 amino acids. CDR3 region: CASSTEIAGSEQYF. The CDR3 region has the DNA TGCGCCAGCAGCACAGAAATAGCGGGGAGCGAGCAGTACTTC.

In this sample, this clonotype turned up many times. The genes are TRBV7-9 and TRBJ1-1; 7 nucleotides agree with TRBD1. The V and J ends lost 3 bases and 2 bases, in that order; junction bases with no gene match: 12. CDR1 is SEHNR, CDR2 FQNEAQ, per germline (reference sequence). The CDR3 loop spans 17 amino acids. The CDR3 sequence: CASSLSLADRANTEAFF. DNA of the CDR3: TGTGCCAGCAGCTTGTCCCTGGCCGACAGGGCAAACACTGAAGCTTTCTTT. Full variable domain (remainder filled in from reference TRBV7-9 and TRBJ1-1): DTGVSQNPRHKITKRGQNVTFRCDPISEHNRLYWYRQTLGQGPEFLTYFQNEAQLEKSRLLSDRFSAERPKGSFSTLEIQRTEQGDSAMYLCASSLSLADRANTEAFFGQGTRLTVV.

This clonotype was observed at least ten times. The rearrangement links TRBV5-1 to TRBJ2-3; 14 nucleotides align to TRBD2. The germline gives CDR1 SGHRS, CDR2 YFSETQ. V shed 4 bases, J shed 1 base, and the junction held 2 bases outside the gene matches. The CDR3 has 16 amino acids. In DNA form, the CDR3 reads TGCGCCAGCAGCGCGGGACTAGCGGGAGGCACAGATACGCAGTATTTT. This sequence encodes CASSAGLAGGTDTQYF.

This clonotype appeared many times. V is TRBV10-2 and J is TRBJ2-3; D unresolved. The CDR3 covers 15 residues. The germline V gene encodes CDR1 WSHSY and CDR2 SAAADI. Trimming took 4 bases from V and 3 from J, leaving 14 bases between them. Here the CDR3 DNA reads TGCGCCAGCAGTGGCGAACCTACTGGAACAGATACGCAGTATTTT. This translates into CASSGEPTGTDTQYF.

This clonotype appeared once. This may arise from a read error, as a much more abundant clone is one base away. The chain is built from TRBV6-4 and TRBJ2-2; no reliable D call. Germline CDR1 and CDR2: MRHNA and SNTAGT. The CDR3 sequence is 17 residues long. The CDR3 DNA reads TGTGCCAACAGTGCCTCCCCCCGGACCACGAACACCGGGGAGCTGTTTTTT. Protein product: CANSASPRTTNTGELFF.